This TCR beta chain was captured in a study of blood T cell repertoires in COVID-19. About the study: COVID-19 samples collected from the United States, Italy and Spain covered acute and convalescent phases. T cells, B-cell-depleted T cells, or PBMCs supplied cDNA or gDNA.

CDR1 MRHNA and CDR2 SNTAGT come from the germline V gene. The CDR3 length is 14 residues. V lost 8 bases, J lost 2 bases, and 2 bases stayed unmatched. Seattle-derived patients entered the study during active infection and were followed longitudinally. The repertoire was sequenced with immunoSEQ multiplex PCR; TCRdb's copy has only in-frame clones and lacks some. The table has fewer than 300,000 clones, 80% to 95% seen once. The genes are TRBV6-4 and TRBJ2-2, with 10 bases lining up with TRBD2. Sequences were obtained from peripheral blood. The TCR was taken from a woman under 40 with COVID-19, enrolled during active disease. This CDR3 is CASGTSANTGELFF. In DNA form, the CDR3 reads TGTGCCAGCGGGACTAGCGCTAACACCGGGGAGCTGTTTTTT.